Below, 30 T cell receptor beta chains from the same sample are listed, as sequenced in a study of human T cells and chemical hapten exposure. TCRdb passed the RACE reads through MiXCR, listing each CDR3 protein once. The table lists around 190,000 distinct CDR3 sequences, more than 20% of them singletons. The time point is: patch test 1, 2 weeks after DPC sensitization. The sample's treatment: therapeutic diphenylcyclopropenone sensitization with weekly scalp DPC. Sample: whole blood, taken in connection with sensitization to the hapten diphenylcyclopropenone (DPC). The receptors originated from a woman aged 45-65 years with alopecia areata. Some clones in this sample may be carry-over from other donors' samples.

The V gene is TRBV4-2, the J gene TRBJ2-2; 10 bases match TRBD2. The CDR3 length is 16 residues. Germline trimming cut 1 base from V and 4 bases from J; bases unmatched to any gene: 3. Per the germline V gene, CDR1 is LGHNA and CDR2 is YNFKEQ. The CDR3 nucleotides are TGTGCCAGCAGCCAAGGTCGGACTAGCGGCACCGGGGAGCTGTTTTTT. Protein sequence: CASSQGRTSGTGELFF.

V is TRBV6-1 and J is TRBJ2-1; D gene ambiguous. Trimming took off 7 bases at V and 2 bases at J, with 9 bases between the two ends. CDR3 length: 13 amino acids. CDR1 and CDR2 (germline): MNHNS, SASEGT. The CDR3 is CASTWSPYNEQFF. CDR3 bases: TGTGCCAGCACTTGGTCGCCCTACAATGAGCAGTTCTTC.

This clonotype came up a few times. The CDR3 DNA reads TGTGCCAGCAGTAACACAGGGTTTTCACCCCTCCACTTT. It translates to CASSNTGFSPLHF. The chain employs TRBV3-1 and TRBJ1-6; a possible D gene is TRBD1 (6 bases). Trimming pared 6 bases from V and 9 bases from J, leaving 12 bases between. CDR1 and CDR2 from the germline V gene are LGHDT and YNNKEL (reference sequence). This CDR3 region has 13 residues.

This clonotype was detected only a few times. This chain joins TRBV28 and TRBJ1-2; D perhaps matches TRBD1 (5 bases). With 6 bases removed from V and 6 bases from J, the gap between germline ends came to 20 bases. The CDR3 extends over 15 amino acids. CDR1 is MDHEN, CDR2 SYDVKM, per germline. The CDR3 spells CASRLTGSVPHGYTF. DNA for the CDR3: TGTGCCAGCAGGCTAACAGGATCGGTTCCTCATGGCTACACCTTC.

The chain employs TRBV29-1 and TRBJ1-1; possible D gene TRBD1, 5 bases. Per the germline V gene, CDR1 is SQVTM and CDR2 is ANQGSEA. The CDR3 is 13 amino acids. V lost 6 bases and J lost 0, with 11 bases in between. The CDR3 coding sequence is TGCAGCGTAAGGACATCCATGAACACTGAAGCTTTCTTT. This gives the protein CSVRTSMNTEAFF.

The chain uses TRBV7-9 and TRBJ1-4; 8 bases are shared with TRBD1. CDR3 size: 15 residues. Germline V gives CDR1 SEHNR, CDR2 FQNEAQ (reference sequence). V lost 6 bases and J lost 8; bases outside the gene matches: 11. The DNA of the CDR3 is TGTGCCAGCAGATCAACCGGGACAGGCGACGAAAAACTGTTTTTT. Amino acid sequence: CASRSTGTGDEKLFF.

This clonotype was observed many times. This chain links TRBV3-1 with TRBJ1-1, with a weak D call TRBD1 (6 bases). The V gene lost 4 bases and the J gene lost 4 bases, with 19 bases spanning the gap. Germline lookup yields CDR1 LGHDT and CDR2 YNNKEL (reference sequence). The CDR3 spans 16 residues. CDR3 DNA: TGTGCCAGCAGCCGAAATCTGGGGGGCAATCCCACTGAAGCTTTCTTT. This sequence encodes CASSRNLGGNPTEAFF.

This clonotype was observed a few times. The chain has TRBV24-1 and TRBJ2-3; TRBD2 agrees at 11 bases. The V and J ends lost 5 bases and 3 bases, in that order; junction bases with no gene match: 3. CDR3 length equals 15 residues. Looked up from germline, CDR1 is KGHDR and CDR2 is SFDVKD. The chain's CDR3 is CATSVLAGGTDTQYF. The CDR3 DNA is TGTGCCACCAGTGTTCTAGCGGGAGGAACAGATACGCAGTATTTT.

The chain employs TRBV20-1 and TRBJ2-3, with D perhaps matching TRBD2 (5 bases). There are 13 residues in the CDR3. Trimming removed 3 bases at V and 4 bases at J, with 11 bases between. Per the germline V gene, CDR1 is DFQATT and CDR2 is SNEGSKA (reference sequence). CDR3 loop: CSASKGAADTQYF. CDR3 DNA: TGCAGTGCTAGTAAGGGAGCGGCAGATACGCAGTATTTT.

The chain couples TRBV20-1 to TRBJ1-5, with 10 bases fitting TRBD1. CDR3 length: 15 residues. Trimming took 0 bases from V and 4 from J; bases not matched to a gene: 3. CDR1 is DFQATT, CDR2 SNEGSKA, per germline (reference sequence). As DNA, the CDR3 is TGCAGTGCTAGAGATCCGGGACAGGGGAATCAGCCCCAGCATTTT. It yields the protein CSARDPGQGNQPQHF.

The table lists this clonotype with a few counts. The chain carries TRBV9 and TRBJ2-7; TRBD1 agrees at 7 bases. The CDR3 is made up of 15 amino acids. Losses at the gene ends were 0 bases for V and 4 bases for J; bases not matched to a gene: 7. The germline V gene encodes CDR1 SGDLS and CDR2 YYNGEE. The CDR3 reads CASSVAGTADYEQYF. DNA of the CDR3: TGTGCCAGCAGCGTAGCCGGGACAGCAGATTACGAGCAGTACTTC.

The chain couples TRBV12-3 or TRBV12-4 to TRBJ2-7; the match to TRBD2 covers 10 bases. The V segment lost 11 bases and the J segment 0 bases; nucleotides outside the gene matches: 10. The CDR3 extends over 15 amino acids. The CDR3 sequence is CAQGLAGVRSYEQYF. The CDR3 nucleotides are TGTGCCCAAGGGCTAGCGGGAGTTCGCTCCTACGAGCAGTACTTC.

The chain carries TRBV3-1 and TRBJ1-5; D not certain. The CDR3 is made up of 14 amino acids. Trimming stripped 5 bases from V and 1 base from J, with 9 bases between. Germline CDR1 LGHDT, CDR2 YNNKEL (reference sequence). The CDR3 DNA sequence: TGTGCCAGCAGCGAGACGGCCAGCAATCAGCCCCAGCATTTT. It encodes CASSETASNQPQHF. Full variable domain (remainder filled in from reference TRBV3-1 and TRBJ1-5): DTAVSQTPKYLVTQMGNDKSIKCEQNLGHDTMYWYKQDSKKFLKIMFSYNNKELIINETVPNRFSPKSPDKAHLNLHINSLELGDSAVYFCASSETASNQPQHFGDGTRLSIL.

V usage is TRBV5-1 and J usage is TRBJ1-1; D not certain. V lost 1 base, J lost 6 bases, and 16 bases lay in between. CDR1 and CDR2 from the germline V gene are SGHRS and YFSETQ. The CDR3 sequence is 15 residues long. The CDR3 sequence is CASSLTVTDSSEAFF. In DNA, the CDR3 is TGCGCCAGCAGCTTGACAGTGACCGATTCTTCTGAAGCTTTCTTT.

This clonotype was observed a few times. The genes are TRBV2 and TRBJ1-1; 10 bases align to TRBD1. This CDR3 is 16 amino acids long. Trimming cost V 8 bases and J 1 base; bases outside gene matches: 10. Per the germline V gene, CDR1 is SNHLY and CDR2 is FYNNEI. CDR3 protein: CASRVERDRGNTEAFF. CDR3 sequence (DNA): TGTGCCAGCCGAGTGGAGAGGGACAGGGGGAACACTGAAGCTTTCTTT.

The V gene is TRBV7-6, the J gene TRBJ2-3; unclear D gene. CDR3 length equals 18 residues. Between the trimmed V and J ends, which lost 0 bases and 0 bases, there was a span of 16 bases. The germline V gene has CDR1 SGHVS and CDR2 FNYEAQ. The CDR3 is CASSLAARRWSSTDTQYF. In DNA, the CDR3 is TGTGCCAGCAGCTTAGCGGCCAGGAGATGGTCTAGCACAGATACGCAGTATTTT. Full variable domain (remainder filled in from reference TRBV7-6 and TRBJ2-3): GAGVSQSPRYKVTKRGQDVALRCDPISGHVSLYWYRQALGQGPEFLTYFNYEAQQDKSGLPNDRFSAERPEGSISTLTIQRTEQRDSAMYRCASSLAARRWSSTDTQYFGPGTRLTVL.

This clonotype has only a few counts. The J gene is TRBJ2-7, the V gene TRBV20-1; a possible D gene is TRBD1 (5 bases). V dropped 3 bases and J dropped 3 bases, with 12 bases sitting between them. The CDR3 covers 13 residues. Germline CDR1 is DFQATT and CDR2 is SNEGSKA (reference sequence). CDR3 residues: CSARGRQLYEQYF. The CDR3 bases are TGCAGTGCTAGGGGGCGACAACTCTACGAGCAGTACTTC.

The chain is built from TRBV7-9 and TRBJ2-7; tentative D call: TRBD2 (6 bases). The CDR3 loop spans 15 amino acids. The V gene's germline CDR1 is SEHNR and CDR2 FQNEAQ (reference sequence). Trimming removed 4 bases at V and 6 bases at J, with 19 bases between. CDR3: CASSSFRDSRREQYF. The CDR3 nucleotides are TGTGCCAGCAGCTCCTTTCGGGACTCGCGGCGCGAGCAGTACTTC.

The chain uses TRBV6-2 or TRBV6-3 and TRBJ2-1, with 11 bases lining up with TRBD2. Trimming cost V 2 bases and J 8 bases; bases outside gene matches: 5. The CDR3 consists of 15 residues. Germline V gene lookup returns CDR1 MNHEY and CDR2 SVGEGT. CDR3: CASSYVAGGRHEQFF. The CDR3 DNA reads TGTGCCAGCAGTTACGTAGCGGGAGGGCGCCATGAGCAGTTCTTC.

CDR3 region: CASNRDRKRELLSYNSPLHF. The CDR3 DNA reads as TGTGCCAGCAACCGGGACAGGAAGCGAGAATTACTCTCCTATAATTCACCCCTCCACTTT. The V and J genes are TRBV2 and TRBJ1-6, with 8 nucleotides matching TRBD1. The V segment lost 7 bases and the J segment 0 bases; nucleotides outside the gene matches: 17. This CDR3 spans 20 amino acids. Germline V gives CDR1 SNHLY, CDR2 FYNNEI.

This clonotype was detected ten times or more. The chain combines TRBV29-1 with TRBJ2-6; TRBD1 is a possible D gene (6 bases). The germline V gene has CDR1 SQVTM and CDR2 ANQGSEA. CDR3 length: 14 residues. The V gene lost 4 bases and the J gene lost 2 bases, with 9 bases spanning the gap. In DNA, the CDR3 is TGCAGCGTTGCGGACAGTGCTGGGGCCAACGTCCTGACTTTC. Its protein is CSVADSAGANVLTF.

The chain uses TRBV27 and TRBJ2-7, with D perhaps TRBD1 or TRBD2 (5 bases each). Germline CDR1 reads MNHEY; CDR2 reads SMNVEV (reference sequence). The V gene lost 7 bases and the J gene lost 5 bases, with 15 bases spanning the gap. This CDR3 region has 13 residues. For the CDR3, the DNA is TGTGCCAGCATGGGTCGTGGGGACGACGAGCAGTACTTC. Its translation is CASMGRGDDEQYF.

This clonotype has ten or more counts. The chain recombines TRBV7-9 with TRBJ2-5; 8 positions match TRBD1. Germline loops: CDR1 SEHNR, CDR2 FQNEAQ (reference sequence). V lost 3 bases to trimming and J lost 2 bases; unmatched junction nucleotides: 2. CDR3 length: 14 residues. The CDR3 nucleotides are TGTGCCAGCAGCTTTGACAGGGGACAAGAGACCCAGTACTTC. Residues: CASSFDRGQETQYF.

V is TRBV4-1 and J is TRBJ2-6; TRBD2 matches 10 bases. This CDR3 comprises 18 residues. CDR1 MGHRA and CDR2 YSYEKL come from the germline V gene. J was trimmed by 3 bases and V by 6 bases; bases with no gene match: 11. Written as DNA, the CDR3 is TGCGCCAGCAGTTTGATCTCTAGCGGGAGCGGTGGGGCCAACGTCCTGACTTTC. Its translation: CASSLISSGSGGANVLTF.

This clonotype was seen more than once but under ten times. This rearrangement joins TRBV29-1 to TRBJ2-7; D not certain. The CDR3 loop spans 13 amino acids. Germline loops: CDR1 SQVTM, CDR2 ANQGSEA. V shed 3 bases and J shed 0 bases, with 9 bases lying between them. The CDR3 spells CSVEAQSSYEQYF. The CDR3 DNA reads TGCAGCGTTGAGGCCCAAAGCTCCTACGAGCAGTACTTC.

This clonotype was seen repeatedly, ten times or more. This sequence joins TRBV5-5 and TRBJ1-4, with D maybe TRBD1 (5 bases). The CDR3 has 15 amino acids. Germline CDR1 is SGHKS and CDR2 is YYEKEE (reference sequence). V was trimmed by 2 bases and J by 2 bases, leaving 10 bases between them. The DNA for the CDR3 is TGTGCCAGCAGCTTCCAGGGTCAGACTAATGAAAAACTGTTTTTT. This codes for CASSFQGQTNEKLFF.

The gene calls are TRBV2 and TRBJ1-5; perhaps TRBD1 as D (5 bases). This CDR3 has 13 residues. V was trimmed by 3 bases and J by 6 bases, leaving 9 bases between them. CDR1 and CDR2 (germline): SNHLY, FYNNEI. CDR3 in DNA: TGTGCCAGCAGTGATGGGGCAGGTCAGCCCCAGCATTTT. Translating it yields CASSDGAGQPQHF.

This clonotype came up a few times. The CDR3 loop reads CASSLVLSWAVGTTSGNTIYF. For the CDR3, the DNA is TGTGCCAGCAGCTTAGTCCTAAGTTGGGCAGTGGGAACAACCTCTGGAAACACCATATATTTT. This chain connects TRBV7-2 to TRBJ1-3; no reliable D call. The V gene lost 1 base and the J gene lost 0 bases, with 25 bases spanning the gap. This CDR3 comprises 21 residues. In germline, CDR1 is SGHTA, CDR2 FQGNSA.

As regards this clonotype: A junction boundary mismatches the germline segment, possibly from a read error. The chain uses TRBV29-1 and TRBJ1-2; tentative D call: TRBD1 (5 bases). Germline-derived CDR1 and CDR2 are SQVTM and ANQGSEA. The length of the CDR3 is 16 residues. Here the CDR3 reads CSVLGSETAYNYGYNF. The CDR3 DNA is TGCAGCGTCCTCGGCAGTGAGACAGCCTATAACTATGGCTACAACTTC.

This chain uses TRBV10-2 with TRBJ2-7, with TRBD1 matching 9 bases. The CDR3 length is 14 residues. CDR1 and CDR2 (germline): WSHSY, SAAADI. After removal of 8 bases from V and 2 bases from J, the junction contained 7 bases not matched to a gene. The CDR3 DNA follows: TGCGCCAGCTTGGACAGGGGCCACCCCTACGAGCAGTACTTC. This codes for CASLDRGHPYEQYF.